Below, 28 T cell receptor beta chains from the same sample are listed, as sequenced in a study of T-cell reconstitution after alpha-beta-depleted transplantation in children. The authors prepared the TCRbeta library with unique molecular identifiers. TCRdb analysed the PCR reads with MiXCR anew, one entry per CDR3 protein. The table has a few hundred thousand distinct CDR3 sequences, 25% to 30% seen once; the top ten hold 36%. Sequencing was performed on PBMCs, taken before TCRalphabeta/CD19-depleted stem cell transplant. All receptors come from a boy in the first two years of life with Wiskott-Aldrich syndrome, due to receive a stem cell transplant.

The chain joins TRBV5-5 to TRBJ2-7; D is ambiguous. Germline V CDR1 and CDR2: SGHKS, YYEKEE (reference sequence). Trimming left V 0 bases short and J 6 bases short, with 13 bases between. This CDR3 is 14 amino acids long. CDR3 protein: CASSLDYSRSEQYF. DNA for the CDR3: TGTGCCAGCAGCTTGGACTATAGTCGTTCCGAGCAGTACTTC.

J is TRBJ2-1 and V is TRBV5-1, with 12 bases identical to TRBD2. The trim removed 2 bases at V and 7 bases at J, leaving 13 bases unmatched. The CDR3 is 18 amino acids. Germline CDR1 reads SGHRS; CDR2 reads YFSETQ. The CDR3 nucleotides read TGCGCCAGCAGCTTACTTAACCCTAGCGGGAGGGCCGGGAATGAGCAGTTCTTC. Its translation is CASSLLNPSGRAGNEQFF.

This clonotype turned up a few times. The CDR3 reads CASSLAGLAGNNEQFF. Written as DNA, the CDR3 is TGCGCCAGCAGCCTGGCGGGACTAGCGGGAAACAATGAGCAGTTCTTC. V and J are TRBV5-1 and TRBJ2-1, with 13 positions matching TRBD2. J lost 5 bases, V lost 4 bases, and 6 bases had no gene match. CDR3 length: 16 amino acids. Germline lookup yields CDR1 SGHRS and CDR2 YFSETQ.

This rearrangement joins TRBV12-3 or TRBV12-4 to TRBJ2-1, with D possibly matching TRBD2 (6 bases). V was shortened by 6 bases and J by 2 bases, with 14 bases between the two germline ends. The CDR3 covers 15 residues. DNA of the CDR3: TGTGCCAGCAGGAGGGGACTTGAAACCTACAATGAGCAGTTCTTC. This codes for CASRRGLETYNEQFF.

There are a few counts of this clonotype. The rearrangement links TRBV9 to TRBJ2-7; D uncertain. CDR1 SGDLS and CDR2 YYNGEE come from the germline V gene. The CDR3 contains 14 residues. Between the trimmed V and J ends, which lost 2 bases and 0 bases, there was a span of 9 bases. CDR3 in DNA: TGTGCCAGCAGCGTGGACCTCAGCTCCTACGAGCAGTACTTC. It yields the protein CASSVDLSSYEQYF.

DNA for the CDR3: TGTGCCAGCAGTGGCCCGGGCGCTGTGCAGTTCTTC. Encoded protein: CASSGPGAVQFF. J is TRBJ2-1 and V is TRBV2; D call uncertain. V was shortened by 4 bases and J by 12 bases, with 13 bases between the two germline ends. CDR3 size: 12 residues. In germline, CDR1 is SNHLY, CDR2 FYNNEI.

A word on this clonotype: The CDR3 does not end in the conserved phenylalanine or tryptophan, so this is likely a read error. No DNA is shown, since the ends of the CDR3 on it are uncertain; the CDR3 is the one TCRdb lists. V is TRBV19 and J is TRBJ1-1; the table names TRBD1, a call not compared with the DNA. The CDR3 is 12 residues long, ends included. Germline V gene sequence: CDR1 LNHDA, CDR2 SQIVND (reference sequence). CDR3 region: CASSIARGPCSI.

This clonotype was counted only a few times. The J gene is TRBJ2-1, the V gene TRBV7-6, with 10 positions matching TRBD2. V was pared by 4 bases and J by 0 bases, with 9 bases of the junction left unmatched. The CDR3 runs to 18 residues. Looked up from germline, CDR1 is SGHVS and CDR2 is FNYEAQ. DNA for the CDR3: TGTGCCAGCAGCTACACTAGCGGGACCCGAAGCTCCTACAATGAGCAGTTCTTC. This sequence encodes CASSYTSGTRSSYNEQFF.

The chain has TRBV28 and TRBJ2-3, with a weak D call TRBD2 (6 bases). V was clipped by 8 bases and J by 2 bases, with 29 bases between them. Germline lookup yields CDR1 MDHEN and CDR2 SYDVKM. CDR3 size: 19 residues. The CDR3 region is CASGGILPRGGTYTDTQYF. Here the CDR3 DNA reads TGTGCCAGCGGCGGTATTCTTCCACGGGGCGGGACCTACACAGATACGCAGTATTTT. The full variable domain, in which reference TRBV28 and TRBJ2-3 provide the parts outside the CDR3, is DVKVTQSSRYLVKRTGEKVFLECVQDMDHENMFWYRQDPGLGLRLIYFSYDVKMKEKGDIPEGYSVSREKKERFSLILESASTNQTSMYLCASGGILPRGGTYTDTQYFGPGTRLTVL.

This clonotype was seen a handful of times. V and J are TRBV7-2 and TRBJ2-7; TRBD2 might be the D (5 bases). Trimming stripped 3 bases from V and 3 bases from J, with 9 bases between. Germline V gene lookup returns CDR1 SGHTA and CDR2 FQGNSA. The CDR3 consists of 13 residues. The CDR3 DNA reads TGTGCCAGCAGCTTCAGCGCGGGCTACGAGCAGTACTTC. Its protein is CASSFSAGYEQYF.

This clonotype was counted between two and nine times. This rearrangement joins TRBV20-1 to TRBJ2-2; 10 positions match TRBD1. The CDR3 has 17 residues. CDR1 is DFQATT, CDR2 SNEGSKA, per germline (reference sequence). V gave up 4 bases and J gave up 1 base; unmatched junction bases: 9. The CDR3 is CSATGTGDNLNTGELFF. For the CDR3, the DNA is TGCAGTGCTACAGGGACAGGGGATAACCTGAACACCGGGGAGCTGTTTTTT.

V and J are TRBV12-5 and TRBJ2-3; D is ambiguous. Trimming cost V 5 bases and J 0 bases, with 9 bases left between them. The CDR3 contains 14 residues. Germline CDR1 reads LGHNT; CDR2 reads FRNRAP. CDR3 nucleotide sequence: TGTGCTAGTGGTCTGATGCTCAGCACAGATACGCAGTATTTT. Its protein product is CASGLMLSTDTQYF. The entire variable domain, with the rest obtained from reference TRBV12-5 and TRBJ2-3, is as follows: DARVTQTPRHKVTEMGQEVTMRCQPILGHNTVFWYRQTMMQGLELLAYFRNRAPLDDSGMPKDRFSAEMPDATLATLKIQPSEPRDSAVYFCASGLMLSTDTQYFGPGTRLTVL.

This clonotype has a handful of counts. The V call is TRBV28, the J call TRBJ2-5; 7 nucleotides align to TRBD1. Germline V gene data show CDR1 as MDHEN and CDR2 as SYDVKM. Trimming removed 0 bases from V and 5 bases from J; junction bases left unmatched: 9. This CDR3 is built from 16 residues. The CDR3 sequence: CASSLWGPGQRETQYF. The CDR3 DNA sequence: TGTGCCAGCAGTTTATGGGGACCGGGACAGAGGGAGACCCAGTACTTC.

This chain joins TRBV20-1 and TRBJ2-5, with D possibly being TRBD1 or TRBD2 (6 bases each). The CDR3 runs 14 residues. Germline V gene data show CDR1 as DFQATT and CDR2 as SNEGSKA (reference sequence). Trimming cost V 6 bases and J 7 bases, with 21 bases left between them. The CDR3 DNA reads TGCAGTGCAAGTCGACAGCAGGAGGGGGTGACCCAGTACTTC. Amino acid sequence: CSASRQQEGVTQYF.

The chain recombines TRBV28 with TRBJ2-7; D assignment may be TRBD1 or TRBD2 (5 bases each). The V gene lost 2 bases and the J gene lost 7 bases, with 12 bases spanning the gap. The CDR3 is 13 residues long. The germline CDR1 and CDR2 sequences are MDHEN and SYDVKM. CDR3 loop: CASSLRGSREQYF. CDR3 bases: TGTGCCAGCAGTTTACGGGGCAGCCGGGAGCAGTACTTC.

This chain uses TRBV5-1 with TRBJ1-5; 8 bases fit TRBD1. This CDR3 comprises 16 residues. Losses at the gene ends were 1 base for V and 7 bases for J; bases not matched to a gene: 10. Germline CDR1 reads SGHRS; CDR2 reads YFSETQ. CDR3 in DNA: TGCGCCAGCAGCTTGTCCAGGGGGCGACTGAGGCAGCCCCAGCATTTT. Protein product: CASSLSRGRLRQPQHF.

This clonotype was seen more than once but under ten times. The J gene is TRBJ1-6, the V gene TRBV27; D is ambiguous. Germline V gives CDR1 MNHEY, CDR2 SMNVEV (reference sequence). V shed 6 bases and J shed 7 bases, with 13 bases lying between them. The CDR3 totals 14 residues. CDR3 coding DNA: TGTGCCAGCAGGAATCATGACCTGAATTCACCCCTCCACTTT. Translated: CASRNHDLNSPLHF.

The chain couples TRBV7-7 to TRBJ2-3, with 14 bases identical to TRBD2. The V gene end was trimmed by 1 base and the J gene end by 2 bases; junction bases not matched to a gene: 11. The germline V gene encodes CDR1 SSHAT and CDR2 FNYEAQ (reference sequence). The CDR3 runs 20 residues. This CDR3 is CASSLEVAGTSGGNTDTQYF. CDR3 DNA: TGTGCCAGCAGCTTAGAGGTTGCCGGGACTAGCGGGGGAAACACAGATACGCAGTATTTT.

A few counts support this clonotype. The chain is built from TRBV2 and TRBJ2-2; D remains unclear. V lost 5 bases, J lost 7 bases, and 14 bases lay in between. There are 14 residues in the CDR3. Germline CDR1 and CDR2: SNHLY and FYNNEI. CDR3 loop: CASSNRPSGGELFF. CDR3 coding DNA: TGTGCCAGCAGTAACCGACCCTCCGGCGGGGAGCTGTTTTTT.

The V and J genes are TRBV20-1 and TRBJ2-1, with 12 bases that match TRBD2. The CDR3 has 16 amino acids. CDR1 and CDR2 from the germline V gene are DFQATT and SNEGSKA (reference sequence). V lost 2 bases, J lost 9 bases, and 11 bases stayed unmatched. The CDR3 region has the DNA TGCAGTGCTAGATGGAAGACTAGCGGGAGTAGGGGTGAGCAGTTCTTC. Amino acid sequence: CSARWKTSGSRGEQFF.

DNA for the CDR3: TGTGCCAGCAGTAAACTAGCGGGAGACAATGAGCAGTTCTTC. Translation: CASSKLAGDNEQFF. The chain employs TRBV12-3 or TRBV12-4 and TRBJ2-1, with 11 positions matching TRBD2. With 5 bases clipped from V and 5 bases from J, the junction kept 2 bases outside the gene matches. The CDR3 has 14 amino acids.

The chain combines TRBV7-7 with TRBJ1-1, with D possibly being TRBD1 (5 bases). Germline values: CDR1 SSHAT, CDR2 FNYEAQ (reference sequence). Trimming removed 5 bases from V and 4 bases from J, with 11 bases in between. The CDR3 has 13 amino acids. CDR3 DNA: TGTGCCAGCAGCCCGGGACCCACCACTGAAGCTTTCTTT. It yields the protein CASSPGPTTEAFF.

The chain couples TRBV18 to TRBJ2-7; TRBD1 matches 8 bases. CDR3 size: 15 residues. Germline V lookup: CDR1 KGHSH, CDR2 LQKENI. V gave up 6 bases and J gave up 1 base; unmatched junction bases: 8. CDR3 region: CASSFLGTGSYEQYF. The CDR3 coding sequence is TGTGCCAGCTCGTTCTTAGGGACAGGATCCTACGAGCAGTACTTC. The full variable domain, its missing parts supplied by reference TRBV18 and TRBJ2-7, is NAGVMQNPRHLVRRRGQEARLRCSPMKGHSHVYWYRQLPEEGLKFMVYLQKENIIDESGMPKERFSAEFPKEGPSILRIQQVVRGDSAAYFCASSFLGTGSYEQYFGPGTRLTVT.

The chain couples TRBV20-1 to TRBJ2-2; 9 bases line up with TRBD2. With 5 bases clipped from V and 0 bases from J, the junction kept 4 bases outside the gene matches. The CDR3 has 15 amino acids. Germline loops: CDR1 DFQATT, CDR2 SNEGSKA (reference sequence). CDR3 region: CSAGSGRPNTGELFF. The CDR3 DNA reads TGCAGTGCTGGCAGCGGGAGGCCGAACACCGGGGAGCTGTTTTTT.

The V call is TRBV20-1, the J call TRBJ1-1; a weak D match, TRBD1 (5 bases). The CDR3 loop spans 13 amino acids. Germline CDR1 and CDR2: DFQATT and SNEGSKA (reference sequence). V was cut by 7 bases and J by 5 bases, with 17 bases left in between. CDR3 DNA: TGCAGTGAGGGGCACGGAATGTTAACTGAAGCTTTCTTT. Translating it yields CSEGHGMLTEAFF.

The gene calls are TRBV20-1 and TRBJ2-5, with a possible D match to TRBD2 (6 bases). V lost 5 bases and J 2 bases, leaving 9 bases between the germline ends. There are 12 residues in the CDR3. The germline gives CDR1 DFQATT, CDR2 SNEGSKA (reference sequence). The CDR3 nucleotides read TGCAGTGCTGTTCTAGCGCAAGAGACCCAGTACTTC. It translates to CSAVLAQETQYF.

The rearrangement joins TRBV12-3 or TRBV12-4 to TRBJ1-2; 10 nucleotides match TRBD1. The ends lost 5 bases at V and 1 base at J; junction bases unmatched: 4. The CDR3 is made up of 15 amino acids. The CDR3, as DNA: TGTGCCAGCAGTGTGGACAGGGGGTTTAACTATGGCTACACCTTC. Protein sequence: CASSVDRGFNYGYTF.

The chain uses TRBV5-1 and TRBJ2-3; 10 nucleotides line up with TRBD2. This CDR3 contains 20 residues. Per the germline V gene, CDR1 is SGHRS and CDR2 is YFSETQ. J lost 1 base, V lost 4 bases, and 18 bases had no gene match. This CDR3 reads CASSPLLLAGDPFGTDTQYF. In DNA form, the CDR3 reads TGCGCCAGCAGCCCCCTTTTGCTAGCGGGAGATCCCTTCGGCACAGATACGCAGTATTTT.